This T cell receptor beta chain was captured in a study of response to subunit inactivated influenza vaccine. Study-wide results and caveats: The authors put forward the suggestion that each seasonal influenza vaccination may bring in only a limited number of new T cells.

V lost 2 bases and J lost 8; bases outside the gene matches: 15. The germline CDR1 and CDR2 sequences are SNHLY and FYNNEI. CDR3 size: 18 residues. This clonotype was seen a handful of times. Its antigen is undetermined. TCRdb ran MiXCR on the RT-PCR reads and lists one entry per CDR3 protein. The sample shows 450,000 to 600,000 distinct CDR3 sequences, approximately 7.6% of them seen only once. This TCR came from a man aged 45-69 years who received an inactivated influenza vaccine. The J gene is TRBJ2-1, the V gene TRBV2; 10 bases match TRBD2. Sample: PBMCs from blood, taken around 25 months after vaccination. For the CDR3, the DNA is TGTGCCAGCAGTGAATTTGGGCTAGCGGGAGACGTCGGCGATGAGCAGTTCTTC. Encoded protein: CASSEFGLAGDVGDEQFF.